The clone carrying this TCR beta chain showed up just a few times. This sample is drawn from a study of cytomegalovirus exposure and HLA in healthy donors. This PCR relied on a set of 60 Vbeta primers and 13 Jbeta primers. Generated by immunoSEQ multiplex PCR, the TCRdb table keeps only in-frame clones and is missing some. The sample contains about 76,000 clones, 72% of which appear only once. Germline assignment: CDR1 LNHDA and CDR2 SQIVND (reference sequence). The V end was cut by 7 bases, the J end by 4 bases, with 14 bases between. This CDR3 has 13 amino acids. The source material was PBMCs. The chain recombines TRBV19 with TRBJ2-7, with D perhaps matching TRBD2 (6 bases). This TCR came from a woman in her forties in good health and CMV-seropositive. In DNA, the CDR3 is TGTGCCAGTACCTCTTTGGGGGGTTACGAGCAGTACTTC. This sequence encodes CASTSLGGYEQYF.